These T cell receptor beta chains were read from a single sample in a study of cytomegalovirus exposure and HLA in healthy donors. TCRdb's table, derived via immunoSEQ multiplex PCR, lists solely in-frame clones and lacks some. The sample holds roughly 130,000 clones, roughly 85% seen once. Sequenced input: PBMCs. All receptors derive from a boy younger than 18 in good health and CMV-seronegative. The CDR3 runs from the conserved cysteine through the conserved F or W. The D gene is left open where the match is weak. Clone size is stated in some rows and not others, as once, few, many or a class when expanded.

abundance	d_gene	j_gene	v_gene	CDR3nt	CDR3aa
-	-	TRBJ2-3	TRBV6-6	TGTGCCAGCAGTTACTCAGGCCCGGGTAGCCCAGATACGCAGTATTTT	CASSYSGPGSPDTQYF
-	TRBD2	TRBJ2-3	TRBV10-3	TGTGCCATCAGAGAGGGCGGGAGTAGCACAGATACGCAGTATTTT	CAIREGGSSTDTQYF
once	-	TRBJ2-5	TRBV30	TGTGCCTGGAGTGTGTGGAGGGATAGGTCAAGAGGGGAGAGGGAGACCCAGTACTTC	CAWSVWRDRSRGERETQYF
-	TRBD2	TRBJ2-7	TRBV11-2	TGTGCCAGCAGCCTGACTAGCGGGTCCTACGAGCAGTACTTC	CASSLTSGSYEQYF
-	-	TRBJ2-7	TRBV7-8	TGTGCCAGCAGCTTAGAGCGGGTGGGTAGGGAGCAGTACTTC	CASSLERVGREQYF
-	-	TRBJ1-5	TRBV30	TGTGCCTGGACCGCCGAGCCCCATCAGCCCCAGCATTTT	CAWTAEPHQPQHF
once	TRBD1	TRBJ2-7	TRBV6-1	TGTGCCAGCAGTGAAAGGACAGGGACCTACGAGCAGTACTTC	CASSERTGTYEQYF
-	-	TRBJ2-7	TRBV11-1	TGTGCCAGCAGCTTTTCCCAGGATATCTCCTACGAGCAGTACTTC	CASSFSQDISYEQYF
few	TRBD1	TRBJ2-1	TRBV6-5	TGTGCCAGCAGTCCTCGACAGGGGGCAGGCAATGAGCAGTTCTTC	CASSPRQGAGNEQFF
-	TRBD2	TRBJ2-7	TRBV11-3	TGTGCCAGCAGCATAGCGGGAGGGCACTACGAGCAGTACTTC	CASSIAGGHYEQYF
-	TRBD1	TRBJ1-1	TRBV6-5	TGTGCCAGCAGCTGGGACAGAACTGAAGCTTTCTTT	CASSWDRTEAFF
few	-	TRBJ2-7	TRBV10-3	TGTGCCATCAGTGGACTAGGCGAGCAGTACTTC	CAISGLGEQYF
-	TRBD1	TRBJ2-7	TRBV30	TGTGCCTGGAGTCCCTGGGACAGGGGTAATTCCTACGAGCAGTACTTC	CAWSPWDRGNSYEQYF
-	-	TRBJ2-1	TRBV7-2	TGTGCCAGCAGCTTAGAAGTAGCAACTAACAATGAGCAGTTCTTC	CASSLEVATNNEQFF
-	-	TRBJ2-5	TRBV5-1	TGCGCCAGCAGCCAAACCAGGGGATTGGAGACCCAGTACTTC	CASSQTRGLETQYF
once	TRBD1	TRBJ2-5	TRBV14	TGTGCCAGCAGCCGAGGGGGCGCGAGGGAGACCCAGTACTTC	CASSRGGARETQYF
-	TRBD1	TRBJ2-1	TRBV7-8	TGTGCCAGCAGCCCGGACAGGGAAAGTTTCTACAATGAGCAGTTCTTC	CASSPDRESFYNEQFF
-	TRBD1	TRBJ2-2	TRBV6-1	TGTGCCAGCAGTGAATTGGGACAGGGCGCCGGGGAGCTGTTTTTT	CASSELGQGAGELFF
-	-	TRBJ2-2	TRBV5-1	TGCGCCAGCAGCAGGACCGGGACTCCCTTGAACACCGGGGAGCTGTTTTTT	CASSRTGTPLNTGELFF
-	-	TRBJ1-5	TRBV27	TGTGCCAGCAGTTCATATCCGGGGAGTAATCAGCCCCAGCATTTT	CASSSYPGSNQPQHF
-	-	TRBJ2-5	TRBV6-6	TGTGCCAGCAGTTACTCGAGGGAGCTAGCTTCGACCCAGTACTTC	CASSYSRELASTQYF
few	-	TRBJ2-1	TRBV9	TGTGCCAGCAGCCCCAGCAGGGGTTGGAATGAGCAGTTCTTC	CASSPSRGWNEQFF
-	-	TRBJ2-7	TRBV6-5	TGTGCCAGCAGTTACTCTGGCCGGGGAGCCTACGAGCAGTACTTC	CASSYSGRGAYEQYF
once	-	TRBJ2-7	TRBV6-5	TGTGCCAGCAGTTACACCCTACAAGGGGCCTCTTACGAGCAGTACTTC	CASSYTLQGASYEQYF
-	-	TRBJ2-5	TRBV29-1	TGCAGCGTTGAAGATACGAAGGAGGAAGAGACCCAGTACTTC	CSVEDTKEEETQYF
-	-	TRBJ2-7	TRBV2	TGTGCCAGCACCCTGGGGCTACAGGGCAACGAGCAGTACTTC	CASTLGLQGNEQYF
-	TRBD2	TRBJ2-3	TRBV4-2	TGTGCCAGCAGCCAACCTAGCGGGAGGGCCCTCGGTAGCACAGATACGCAGTATTTT	CASSQPSGRALGSTDTQYF
-	TRBD2	TRBJ2-1	TRBV5-1	TGCGCCAGCAGCTTGGCCCGGACTCGGGAGGGCAATGAGCAGTTCTTC	CASSLARTREGNEQFF
-	-	TRBJ2-7	TRBV18	TGTGCCAGCTCAGCCCGACAGGTCTCCTACGAGCAGTACTTC	CASSARQVSYEQYF
-	-	TRBJ1-2	TRBV19	TGTGCCAGTAGTATAGGCAGAAACTATGGCTACACCTTC	CASSIGRNYGYTF
-	-	TRBJ1-1	TRBV5-4	TGTGCCAGCACTACTTCCCCTGGGAGGGATTCCATGGACACTGAAGCTTTCTTT	CASTTSPGRDSMDTEAFF
-	-	TRBJ1-1	TRBV5-4	TGTGCCAGCAGCTTGGCCCCCCCAGGCACTGAGGCTTTCTTT	CASSLAPPGTEAFF
-	-	TRBJ1-4	TRBV7-6	TGTGCCAGCAGCTTAGGAGGGAGTAATGAAAAACTGTTTTTT	CASSLGGSNEKLFF
-	-	TRBJ2-6	TRBV6-1	TGTGCCAGCAGTGACGGTCCCCTCTCTGGGGCCAACGTCCTGACTTTC	CASSDGPLSGANVLTF
-	-	TRBJ2-5	TRBV6-1	TGTGCCTCCGAACCGTCGGGGGTTCAAGAGACCCAGTACTTC	CASEPSGVQETQYF
-	TRBD1	TRBJ2-3	TRBV6-6	TGTGCCAGCAGATCCGGGACAGGGCTCACAGATACGCAGTATTTT	CASRSGTGLTDTQYF
-	TRBD2	TRBJ2-1	TRBV7-2	TGTGCCAGCAGCTTGGGGGTAGCGGGCTGTGAGCAGTTCTTC	CASSLGVAGCEQFF
-	TRBD2	TRBJ2-5	TRBV7-6	TGTGCCAGCAGCTCAGTTCTAGCGGGAGGGGTGGGACAAGAGACCCAGTACTTC	CASSSVLAGGVGQETQYF
-	-	TRBJ2-2	TRBV5-4	TGTGCCACTACGGTGGGCGGACAGGGCGTTCGGCGGGAGGGAACCGGGGAGCTGTTTTTT	CATTVGGQGVRREGTGELFF
few	TRBD2	TRBJ2-1	TRBV27	TGTGCCAGCAGTTTATTAGCGGGAGGGCCAAATGAGCAGTTCTTC	CASSLLAGGPNEQFF
-	-	TRBJ2-3	TRBV5-1	TGCGCCAGCAGCTTGGGGAGCGGGACAGATACGCAGTATTTT	CASSLGSGTDTQYF
-	-	TRBJ1-2	TRBV19	TGTGCCAGTAGTATCACAGAAGACAACTATGGCTACACCTTC	CASSITEDNYGYTF
-	-	TRBJ1-4	TRBV7-2	TGTGCCAGCAGCTCCCGGACTCCTGCCGGTAATGAAAAACTGTTTTTT	CASSSRTPAGNEKLFF
-	TRBD1	TRBJ2-1	TRBV10-1	TGCGCCAGCAGTGTAGTGAGGGGGCGGTTCTTC	CASSVVRGRFF
-	TRBD1	TRBJ2-7	TRBV6-1	TGTGCCAGCAGTGGGGACAGTCCCTACGAGCAGTACTTC	CASSGDSPYEQYF
-	-	TRBJ2-1	TRBV11-1	TGTGCCAGCAGCAGAAAAAACGGGTTCTTC	CASSRKNGFF
-	TRBD2	TRBJ2-1	TRBV27	TGTGCCAGCAGTTTAGGGGCGGGAGATGATGAGCAGTTCTTC	CASSLGAGDDEQFF
-	-	TRBJ2-7	TRBV9	TGTGCCAGCAGCGTAGAAGGGGGCGAGCAGTACTTC	CASSVEGGEQYF
-	TRBD2	TRBJ2-7	TRBV19	TGTGCCAGTAGTAATCGACTAGCTCCCTTCGAGCAGTACTTC	CASSNRLAPFEQYF
-	-	TRBJ1-1	TRBV30	TGTGCCTGGAGTGTCGGACAGCCGGGGGGCACTGAAGCTTTCTTT	CAWSVGQPGGTEAFF
-	-	TRBJ2-3	TRBV4-2	TGTGCCAGCAGCCAAGGGAGAGAAATTTATTTT	CASSQGREIYF
-	TRBD2	TRBJ2-3	TRBV6-5	TGTGCCAGCAGTTTCTCCGCGCGGGAGGTGGGAGATACGCAGTATTTT	CASSFSAREVGDTQYF